The next 23 T cell receptor beta chains were all read from a single sample in a study of blood T cell repertoires in COVID-19. Sequencing used immunoSEQ multiplex PCR; TCRdb keeps in-frame clones, though not all of them. This sample carries approximately 150,000 clones, 65% to 80% of them seen once, and the ten largest clones take about 20%. Sequencing was performed on PBMCs or T cells enriched from blood (not recorded which). The receptors come from a woman aged 70 to 79 in a cohort exposed to, infected with or recovered from COVID-19 (not recorded which).

The V call is TRBV15, the J call TRBJ2-1; 8 bases map to TRBD2. CDR1 and CDR2 (germline): LNHNV, YYDKDF (reference sequence). V lost 2 bases to trimming and J lost 8 bases; unmatched junction nucleotides: 11. The CDR3 loop spans 16 amino acids. CDR3 loop: CATSRTGASGFHEQFF. The CDR3 DNA reads as TGTGCCACCAGCAGAACGGGGGCTAGCGGGTTTCATGAGCAGTTCTTC.

This clone was picked up a small number of times. This chain links TRBV7-2 with TRBJ2-3, with 9 bases fitting TRBD2. The length of the CDR3 is 15 residues. With V trimmed by 4 bases and J by 1 base, 3 bases remained unmatched. CDR1 SGHTA and CDR2 FQGNSA come from the germline V gene. CDR3: CASSSGTSRTDTQYF. Here the CDR3 DNA reads TGTGCCAGCAGCTCCGGGACTAGCCGCACAGATACGCAGTATTTT.

The rearrangement joins TRBV9 to TRBJ2-7; 9 bases match TRBD2. The CDR3 is made up of 15 amino acids. J gave up 6 bases and V 4 bases, and 11 bases lay outside the gene matches. Germline values: CDR1 SGDLS, CDR2 YYNGEE. CDR3 in amino acids: CASSLAGRSGTEQYF. DNA for the CDR3: TGTGCCAGCAGCCTAGCGGGAAGGAGTGGTACCGAGCAGTACTTC. Supplemented by reference TRBV9 and TRBJ2-7, the full variable domain reads DSGVTQTPKHLITATGQRVTLRCSPRSGDLSVYWYQQSLDQGLQFLIQYYNGEERAKGNILERFSAQQFPDLHSELNLSSLELGDSALYFCASSLAGRSGTEQYFGPGTRLTVT.

The gene calls are TRBV7-6 and TRBJ2-5; 9 positions match TRBD1. Per germline, CDR1 SGHVS and CDR2 FNYEAQ. The junction had 5 bases not matched to a gene; V was cut back by 5 bases and J by 4 bases. The CDR3 covers 14 residues. The CDR3 sequence: CASSPGQGGETQYF. For the CDR3, the DNA is TGTGCCAGCAGCCCGGGACAGGGAGGAGAGACCCAGTACTTC.

This clone was observed a single time. V and J are TRBV7-1 and TRBJ2-1; a weak D match, TRBD1 (7 bases). TRBV7-1 is an open reading frame, and its role is uncertain. The CDR3 consists of 24 residues. The V end was cut by 3 bases, the J end by 6 bases, with 42 bases between. The CDR3 DNA sequence: TGTGCCAGCAGCTCCCGGGGGCATTTTGAAACCTATCTCGGATTTGACAGGGCTCGCAATGAGCAGTTCTTC. The encoded protein is CASSSRGHFETYLGFDRARNEQFF.

The chain links TRBV19 to TRBJ2-1, with a possible D match to TRBD1 (6 bases). This CDR3 contains 15 residues. CDR1 and CDR2 from the germline V gene are LNHDA and SQIVND (reference sequence). V lost 6 bases to trimming and J lost 6 bases, with 18 bases between them. The CDR3 spells CASSLPGWGRNEQFF. The CDR3 DNA sequence: TGTGCCAGTAGCCTACCTGGCTGGGGGCGCAATGAGCAGTTCTTC.

This clone showed up just once. The chain couples TRBV12-3 or TRBV12-4 to TRBJ1-1; the D gene is possibly TRBD1 (5 bases). The CDR3 has 13 residues. V lost 6 bases to trimming and J lost 4 bases, with 12 bases between them. This CDR3 is CASSQQGRTEAFF. CDR3 nucleotide sequence: TGTGCCAGCAGCCAGCAGGGTCGCACTGAAGCTTTCTTT.

This clone appeared once. The chain links TRBV7-2 to TRBJ1-1; D is ambiguous. V lost 2 bases to trimming and J lost 5 bases, with 6 bases between them. CDR3 length equals 12 residues. CDR1 and CDR2 (germline): SGHTA, FQGNSA. This CDR3 reads CASSLLRTEAFF. Written as DNA, the CDR3 is TGTGCCAGCAGCTTACTGAGGACTGAAGCTTTCTTT. Supplemented by reference TRBV7-2 and TRBJ1-1, the full variable domain reads GAGVSQSPSNKVTEKGKDVELRCDPISGHTALYWYRQSLGQGLEFLIYFQGNSAPDKSGLPSDRFSAERTGGSVSTLTIQRTQQEDSAVYLCASSLLRTEAFFGQGTRLTVV.

The chain recombines TRBV18 with TRBJ2-7; 9 bases match TRBD2. Germline trimming cut 6 bases from V and 2 bases from J; bases unmatched to any gene: 8. Germline values: CDR1 KGHSH, CDR2 LQKENI. The CDR3 length is 15 residues. CDR3 bases: TGTGCCAGCTCCCTTAGACTAGCGGCCCCCTACGAGCAGTACTTC. Translation: CASSLRLAAPYEQYF.

The rearrangement links TRBV18 to TRBJ2-1; TRBD1 might be the D (6 bases). CDR1 KGHSH and CDR2 LQKENI come from the germline V gene. The V and J ends lost 6 bases and 1 base respectively, with 13 bases between them. The CDR3 is 15 residues long. CDR3 DNA: TGTGCCAGCTCTCAGGGGAGTGGTTCCTACAATGAGCAGTTCTTC. Amino acid sequence: CASSQGSGSYNEQFF. The full variable domain, in which reference TRBV18 and TRBJ2-1 provide the parts outside the CDR3, is NAGVMQNPRHLVRRRGQEARLRCSPMKGHSHVYWYRQLPEEGLKFMVYLQKENIIDESGMPKERFSAEFPKEGPSILRIQQVVRGDSAAYFCASSQGSGSYNEQFFGPGTRLTVL.

This chain joins TRBV2 and TRBJ2-1, with a possible D match to TRBD2 (5 bases). Trimming removed 4 bases at V and 2 bases at J, with 12 bases between. From germline, CDR1 is SNHLY and CDR2 FYNNEI. The CDR3 sequence is 15 residues long. CDR3 nucleotide sequence: TGTGCCAGCAGTGCCAGAGAAGCGGCCTACAATGAGCAGTTCTTC. Its protein is CASSAREAAYNEQFF.

The V and J genes are TRBV19 and TRBJ2-2; TRBD2 agrees at 13 bases. The CDR3 totals 16 residues. V lost 6 bases and J lost 6; bases outside the gene matches: 7. Germline CDR1 is LNHDA and CDR2 is SQIVND (reference sequence). As DNA, the CDR3 is TGTGCCAGTAGGGGGACTAGCGGGATTGGTTCCGGGGAGCTGTTTTTT. Translated, it gives CASRGTSGIGSGELFF.

CDR3 nucleotides: TGTGCCTGGAGTTCAGGGTTCACAGATACGCAGTATTTT. Its translation is CAWSSGFTDTQYF. This sequence joins TRBV30 and TRBJ2-3, with D possibly being TRBD1 (5 bases). Looked up from germline, CDR1 is GTSNPN and CDR2 is SVGIG (reference sequence). The CDR3 has 13 amino acids. V was shortened by 2 bases and J by 2 bases, with 8 bases between the two germline ends.

As for this clone: Other nucleotide sequences in the sample specify the same CDR3. Here the CDR3 reads CASSFSGQPQHF. The CDR3 DNA is TGTGCCAGCAGTTTTTCCGGTCAGCCCCAGCATTTT. The rearrangement links TRBV28 to TRBJ1-5; D ambiguous. The V gene lost 3 bases and the J gene lost 6 bases, with 6 bases spanning the gap. CDR3 length: 12 residues. Germline-derived CDR1 and CDR2 are MDHEN and SYDVKM.

V gene TRBV3-1 (or the pseudogene TRBV3-2) combines with J gene TRBJ2-3; D is ambiguous. Between the trimmed V and J ends, which lost 3 bases and 3 bases, there was a span of 19 bases. There are 17 residues in the CDR3. CDR1 and CDR2 from the germline V gene are LGHDT and YNNKEL (reference sequence). The CDR3 DNA is TGTGCCAGCAGCCAGGATACGGCTCTTCCGCGGACAGATACGCAGTATTTT. It specifies CASSQDTALPRTDTQYF.

Only one count was recorded for this clone. The rearrangement links TRBV11-1 to TRBJ1-1, with 7 bases lining up with TRBD1. The CDR3 spans 15 residues. CDR1 is SGHAT, CDR2 FQDESV, per germline (reference sequence). The ends lost 1 base at V and 1 base at J; junction bases unmatched: 3. CDR3 region: CASSLEGAWNTEAFF. In DNA form, the CDR3 reads TGTGCCAGCAGCTTAGAGGGGGCGTGGAACACTGAAGCTTTCTTT.

CDR3 amino acids: CASSARSGDSPLHF. DNA for the CDR3: TGTGCCAGCTCCGCGCGGTCAGGGGATTCACCCCTCCACTTT. The rearrangement uses TRBV18 and TRBJ1-6, with D possibly TRBD1 on 6 matching bases. The length of the CDR3 is 14 residues. Germline loops: CDR1 KGHSH, CDR2 LQKENI. Trimming left V 6 bases short and J 8 bases short, with 14 bases between.

J is TRBJ2-3 and V is TRBV7-2, with D maybe TRBD2 (5 bases). The V end lost 0 bases, the J end lost 4 bases, and 8 bases lay between the germline ends. The germline V gene encodes CDR1 SGHTA and CDR2 FQGNSA. CDR3 length: 14 residues. The CDR3 nucleotides read TGTGCCAGCAGCTTAGCGGGTAGCGCAGATACGCAGTATTTT. Translating gives CASSLAGSADTQYF.

The V gene is TRBV19, the J gene TRBJ1-1; 7 positions match TRBD1. CDR3 length: 13 residues. J was trimmed by 10 bases and V by 9 bases; bases with no gene match: 14. Per the germline V gene, CDR1 is LNHDA and CDR2 is SQIVND (reference sequence). Written as DNA, the CDR3 is TGTGCCAGCGTACGGATTGAAACAGGGGTAGCTTTCTTT. Translating it yields CASVRIETGVAFF. The full variable domain, in which reference TRBV19 and TRBJ1-1 provide the parts outside the CDR3, is DGGITQSPKYLFRKEGQNVTLSCEQNLNHDAMYWYRQDPGQGLRLIYYSQIVNDFQKGDIAEGYSVSREKKESFPLTVTSAQKNPTAFYLCASVRIETGVAFFGQGTRLTVV.

This clone was seen more than once but under ten times. This chain uses TRBV19 with TRBJ2-2; maybe TRBD2 (6 bases). Per germline, CDR1 LNHDA and CDR2 SQIVND (reference sequence). V lost 7 bases, J lost 6 bases, and 12 bases lay in between. The CDR3 runs 13 residues. CDR3: CASKTGVAGELFF. DNA of the CDR3: TGTGCCAGTAAAACGGGGGTGGCCGGGGAGCTGTTTTTT.

The chain recombines TRBV6-2 or TRBV6-3 with TRBJ1-2; TRBD1 aligns across 10 bases. The trim removed 6 bases at V and 7 bases at J, leaving 17 bases unmatched. CDR3 length equals 17 residues. The V gene's germline CDR1 is MNHEY and CDR2 SVGEGT. CDR3 nucleotides: TGTGCCAGCAGCTCTTCCCTAACCGGGACAGGGGTCTTTGGCTACACCTTC. This sequence encodes CASSSSLTGTGVFGYTF.

The rearrangement links TRBV6-5 to TRBJ1-2, with D perhaps TRBD1 (5 bases). CDR1 and CDR2 from the germline V gene are MNHEY and SVGAGI. The CDR3 loop spans 14 amino acids. The germline V and J ends were trimmed by 6 bases and 5 bases, with 16 bases remaining between them. CDR3 sequence (DNA): TGTGCCAGCAGCTACAGTAAATCAGGGTATGGCTACACCTTC. It specifies CASSYSKSGYGYTF.

This clone was seen a few times. In DNA, the CDR3 is TGTGCCAGCTCACCGACCAGCGTGGGGAGCACCGGGGAGCTGTTTTTT. Translated, it gives CASSPTSVGSTGELFF. The chain links TRBV18 to TRBJ2-2; D might be TRBD2 (5 bases). Trimming removed 3 bases from V and 4 bases from J, with 15 bases in between. The CDR3 has 16 amino acids. CDR1 and CDR2 (germline): KGHSH, LQKENI.